This TCR beta chain came from a study of T cell repertoires in cytomegalovirus infection. For the study at large: Both CMV infection and a matching HLA type were indicated by public TCR beta signatures. General study results and limits: Ex vivo, HLA-C-restricted CMV-specific TCR beta clonotypes prevailed over the rest of the response. Carriage of CMV together with the relevant HLA was identifiable through cumulative public TCR beta family frequency.

Comments on this clonotype: The antigen remains unidentified.

TCRdb re-derived calls from the reads in MiXCR, one entry per CDR3 protein. The sample has just under 550,000 distinct CDR3 sequences; 26% are singletons. CDR1 is MDHEN and CDR2 is SYDVKM in the germline V gene. This CDR3 is 16 amino acids long. With 4 bases removed from V and 8 bases from J, the gap between germline ends came to 23 bases. This sequence joins TRBV28 and TRBJ1-2, with D maybe TRBD1 (5 bases). Material: PBMCs. The sequence came from a human donor in good health (CMV status not recorded). Some clones in this sample may be carry-over from other donors' samples. CDR3 loop: CASSSPDRGPLEGYTF. Here the CDR3 DNA reads TGTGCCAGCAGTTCCCCGGACCGGGGCCCGTTAGAAGGCTACACCTTC.